The 8 T cell receptor beta chains in this list originate from one sample, sequenced in a study of cytomegalovirus exposure and HLA in healthy donors. PCR involved 60 Vbeta and 13 Jbeta primers. TCRdb's copy holds only in-frame clones and misses some; the assay was immunoSEQ multiplex PCR. The sample consists of 110,000 to 150,000 clones, approximately 80% of them appearing once. Sequencing was done on a sample of PBMCs. Receptors were obtained from a middle-aged woman in good health and CMV-seronegative.

This clone was found a few times. This chain joins TRBV10-1 and TRBJ1-1; no firm D call. Germline assignment: CDR1 WNHNN and CDR2 SYGVQD (reference sequence). V shed 5 bases and J shed 3 bases, with 16 bases lying between them. This CDR3 is built from 15 residues. Written as DNA, the CDR3 is TGCGCCAGCAGTCCTATATCGGGGTCGGACACTGAAGCTTTCTTT. Its protein is CASSPISGSDTEAFF.

This rearrangement joins TRBV9 to TRBJ1-1; no clear D gene. Germline CDR1 SGDLS, CDR2 YYNGEE. CDR3 length: 13 residues. With 0 bases removed from V and 9 bases from J, the gap between germline ends came to 12 bases. The CDR3 here is CASSVEVDNKAFF. For the CDR3, the DNA is TGTGCCAGCAGCGTAGAAGTAGACAACAAAGCTTTCTTT.

The chain recombines TRBV13 with TRBJ2-3, with a weak D call TRBD2 (5 bases). The CDR3 extends over 18 amino acids. Per the germline V gene, CDR1 is PRHDT and CDR2 is FYEKMQ (reference sequence). Trimming took 3 bases from V and 3 from J, leaving 22 bases between them. The CDR3 DNA reads TGTGCCAGCAGCTTGAGGGAAGGATCCTGGGGTCAGACAGATACGCAGTATTTT. Protein product: CASSLREGSWGQTDTQYF.

The chain links TRBV28 to TRBJ1-2, with D unclear. The CDR3 covers 12 residues. CDR1 MDHEN and CDR2 SYDVKM come from the germline V gene. The V and J ends lost 2 bases and 4 bases respectively, with 5 bases between them. CDR3 in amino acids: CASSLRGYGYTF. CDR3 sequence (DNA): TGTGCCAGCAGTTTACGGGGCTATGGCTACACCTTC.

This sequence joins TRBV27 and TRBJ2-2; 12 bases fit TRBD2. The CDR3 sequence is 16 residues long. The germline V gene has CDR1 MNHEY and CDR2 SMNVEV (reference sequence). Trimming removed 3 bases from V and 4 bases from J; junction bases left unmatched: 3. CDR3 sequence reads: CASSFILAGGTGELFF. CDR3 DNA: TGTGCCAGCAGTTTTATACTAGCGGGGGGCACCGGGGAGCTGTTTTTT.

The chain combines TRBV19 with TRBJ2-3; D not resolved. CDR1 and CDR2 (germline): LNHDA, SQIVND (reference sequence). V gave up 5 bases and J gave up 0 bases, with 6 bases separating them. The CDR3 runs to 13 residues. In DNA, the CDR3 is TGTGCCAGTAGTGCTACTAGCACAGATACGCAGTATTTT. It is translated as CASSATSTDTQYF.

This clone was observed a single time. The rearrangement links TRBV2 to TRBJ2-1; the D gene is possibly TRBD2 (6 bases). Per germline, CDR1 SNHLY and CDR2 FYNNEI. Trimming cost V 7 bases and J 2 bases, with 15 bases left between them. This CDR3 is built from 15 residues. Here the CDR3 DNA reads TGTGCCAGCAATTGGAACGGGAGTCCCTACAATGAGCAGTTCTTC. This codes for CASNWNGSPYNEQFF.

This clone was recorded once. The chain employs TRBV2 and TRBJ1-5; tentative D call: TRBD1 (5 bases). The CDR3 length is 16 residues. V shed 8 bases and J shed 5 bases, with 22 bases lying between them. In germline, CDR1 is SNHLY, CDR2 FYNNEI. The CDR3 DNA reads as TGTGCCAGCGGCCACCTTGCGGGGACGGGGCATCAGCCCCAGCATTTT. The encoded protein is CASGHLAGTGHQPQHF.